Listed here is a single TCR beta chain. The sort gate was single viable CD3+CD4+CD8-CD45RO+ cells for memory CD4+ T cells. Libraries were prepared by immunoSEQ multiplex PCR; TCRdb keeps only in-frame clonotypes and omits some of them. Of approximately 42,000 clones in the sample, roughly three quarters are singletons; the top ten hold 1% to 1.3%. This record comes from a study of memory CD4+ T cells and cytomegalovirus serostatus. The CDR3 contains 15 residues. Germline CDR1 reads MDHEN; CDR2 reads SYDVKM. V dropped 5 bases and J dropped 3 bases, with 17 bases sitting between them. The TCR originated in an adult in good health and CMV-seronegative. The specimen sequenced was memory CD4+ T cells from blood. The chain joins TRBV28 to TRBJ2-7; maybe TRBD1 (7 bases). CDR3 in DNA: TGTGCCAGCAGTGGACCACAGGGGAGGATCTACGAGCAGTACTTC. Its translation is CASSGPQGRIYEQYF.